The 20 T cell receptor beta chains given below trace back to one sample, sequenced in a study of cytomegalovirus exposure and HLA in healthy donors. 13 Jbeta primers and 60 Vbeta primers were used for the PCR. Assay: immunoSEQ multiplex PCR; the TCRdb copy retains only in-frame clones and omits some. The sample carries approximately 100,000 clones, approximately 68% recorded once. Sequencing was done on a sample of PBMCs. The receptor source for this set is a young woman in good health and CMV-seropositive.

This clone turned up a few times. The rearrangement uses TRBV21-1 and TRBJ2-7; TRBD1 is the table's D call and was not checked against the DNA. TRBV21-1 is reported as a pseudogene. The length of the CDR3 is 16 residues. CDR3 in DNA: TGTGCCAGCAGCAAAGCGCGGGGACAGGGTTCCGACGAGCAGTACTTC. It yields the protein CASSKARGQGSDEQYF.

The chain joins TRBV7-6 to TRBJ2-1, with D uncertain. CDR3 length: 12 residues. Germline V gene data show CDR1 as SGHVS and CDR2 as FNYEAQ. Trimming removed 5 bases at V and 9 bases at J, with 11 bases between. The CDR3 spells CASSEIVGEQFF. As DNA, the CDR3 is TGTGCCAGCAGCGAGATAGTCGGTGAGCAGTTCTTC. Full variable domain (missing parts from reference TRBV7-6 and TRBJ2-1): GAGVSQSPRYKVTKRGQDVALRCDPISGHVSLYWYRQALGQGPEFLTYFNYEAQQDKSGLPNDRFSAERPEGSISTLTIQRTEQRDSAMYRCASSEIVGEQFFGPGTRLTVL.

The chain joins TRBV6-1 to TRBJ2-4; a weak D match, TRBD2 (5 bases). The CDR3 contains 14 residues. The germline V and J ends were trimmed by 7 bases and 1 base, with 11 bases remaining between them. Germline CDR1 is MNHNS and CDR2 is SASEGT. CDR3 DNA sequence: TGTGCCAGCATTCGGGGAGCGGCCAAAAACATTCAGTACTTC. Protein: CASIRGAAKNIQYF.

The rearrangement links TRBV6-5 to TRBJ2-7, with 9 bases aligning to TRBD2. The germline V gene has CDR1 MNHEY and CDR2 SVGAGI. This CDR3 spans 15 amino acids. The trim removed 6 bases at V and 7 bases at J, leaving 13 bases unmatched. The CDR3 DNA reads as TGTGCCAGCAGCATAGCGGGAGCTCCTCACGGGGAGCAGTACTTC. As protein: CASSIAGAPHGEQYF.

With respect to this clone: At one end the junction does not follow the germline gene, possibly because of a read error. The V gene is TRBV5-5, the J gene TRBJ1-5, with 9 bases lining up with TRBD1. From germline, CDR1 is SGHKS and CDR2 YYEKEE (reference sequence). There are 11 residues in the CDR3. The CDR3 here is CASSAGQGLVF. Written as DNA, the CDR3 is TGTGCCAGCAGCGCGGGACAGGGTCTAGTCTTT.

The V gene is TRBV27, the J gene TRBJ2-7, with TRBD1 identical over 7 bases. The CDR3 consists of 16 residues. Looked up from germline, CDR1 is MNHEY and CDR2 is SMNVEV (reference sequence). After removal of 5 bases from V and 1 base from J, the junction contained 11 bases not matched to a gene. Written as DNA, the CDR3 is TGTGCCAGCAGTCCTCGACAGGGTCGGGCTTCCTACGAGCAGTACTTC. It yields the protein CASSPRQGRASYEQYF.

The DNA for the CDR3 is TGTGCCAGCAGGGTGACAGACCTTGGACCCCTCCACTTT. Translation gives CASRVTDLGPLHF. The chain uses TRBV7-2 and TRBJ1-6; D possibly corresponds to TRBD1 (5 bases). The CDR3 sequence is 13 residues long. CDR1 and CDR2 (germline): SGHTA, FQGNSA. V shed 6 bases and J shed 12 bases, with 15 bases lying between them.

This chain links TRBV6-5 with TRBJ2-2; 7 nucleotides match TRBD1. With V trimmed by 10 bases and J by 2 bases, 7 bases remained unmatched. Germline V gene data show CDR1 as MNHEY and CDR2 as SVGAGI. The CDR3 loop spans 14 amino acids. CDR3: CAIRDRVNTGELFF. The CDR3 DNA sequence: TGTGCCATCCGAGACAGGGTAAACACCGGGGAGCTGTTTTTT.

J is TRBJ2-1 and V is TRBV5-6, with TRBD2 identical over 8 bases. The CDR3 is made up of 15 amino acids. With V trimmed by 2 bases and J by 8 bases, 9 bases remained unmatched. The V gene's germline CDR1 is SGHDT and CDR2 YYEEEE. The CDR3 bases are TGTGCCAGCAGCTTAATAGGCGCGGGAGGACATGAGCAGTTCTTC. It yields the protein CASSLIGAGGHEQFF.

This clone showed up just once. The V call is TRBV5-6, the J call TRBJ2-7, with 7 bases aligning to TRBD1. The V and J ends lost 4 bases and 6 bases, in that order; junction bases with no gene match: 7. This CDR3 is 13 amino acids long. The V gene's germline CDR1 is SGHDT and CDR2 YYEEEE. The CDR3 nucleotides are TGTGCCAGCAGCACCTTCCGGGACAGCGAGCAGTACTTC. It yields the protein CASSTFRDSEQYF.

The chain joins TRBV7-3 to TRBJ2-5; 10 positions match TRBD2. The J call may be mistaken, given a closer DNA end match to TRBJ2-7. This CDR3 region has 15 residues. Germline loops: CDR1 SGHTA, CDR2 FQGTGA. The CDR3 region has the DNA TGTGCCAGCAGCCCTCTAGCGGGAGATTCCTACGAGCAGTACTTC. Its translation is CASSPLAGDSYEQYF.

The sample holds a few counts of this clone. The V call is TRBV7-6, the J call TRBJ2-7, with D possibly matching TRBD1 (6 bases). Germline CDR1 is SGHVS and CDR2 is FNYEAQ. The CDR3 length is 14 residues. The V gene lost 2 bases and the J gene lost 5 bases, with 13 bases spanning the gap. CDR3 in DNA: TGTGCCAGCAGCTTACAGGGGAGTGTCAACGAGCAGTACTTC. This gives the protein CASSLQGSVNEQYF.

This chain joins TRBV5-4 and TRBJ1-1; the match to TRBD1 covers 8 bases. Trimming removed 4 bases from V and 0 bases from J; junction bases left unmatched: 11. Germline values: CDR1 SGHNT, CDR2 YYREEE (reference sequence). This CDR3 is built from 17 residues. The CDR3 here is CASSKDRGTSVNTEAFF. The CDR3 DNA reads TGTGCCAGCAGCAAAGACAGGGGAACGAGCGTGAACACTGAAGCTTTCTTT.

The chain links TRBV7-2 to TRBJ2-7; D may be TRBD2 (5 bases). Looked up from germline, CDR1 is SGHTA and CDR2 is FQGNSA. This CDR3 contains 16 residues. V was cut by 1 base and J by 1 base, with 14 bases left in between. The CDR3 loop is CASSLGADSTSYEQYF. CDR3 bases: TGTGCCAGCAGCTTAGGAGCGGACTCCACGTCCTACGAGCAGTACTTC.

The V gene is TRBV14, the J gene TRBJ2-7; D is possibly TRBD2 (6 bases). Per germline, CDR1 SGHDN and CDR2 FVKESK. The CDR3 is 14 residues long. V lost 3 bases and J 4 bases, leaving 13 bases between the germline ends. The CDR3 is CASSQGDFKYEQYF. The CDR3 coding sequence is TGTGCCAGCAGCCAGGGGGACTTCAAGTACGAGCAGTACTTC. The variable domain in full, with the rest retrieved from reference TRBV14 and TRBJ2-7, is EAGVTQFPSHSVIEKGQTVTLRCDPISGHDNLYWYRRVMGKEIKFLLHFVKESKQDESGMPNNRFLAERTGGTYSTLKVQPAELEDSGVYFCASSQGDFKYEQYFGPGTRLTVT.

This clone was detected only a few times. This sequence joins TRBV9 and TRBJ1-2; D might be TRBD1 (5 bases). CDR1 and CDR2 (germline): SGDLS, YYNGEE. The CDR3 consists of 13 residues. Trimming removed 2 bases at V and 4 bases at J, with 9 bases between. CDR3 loop: CASSVVDTYGYTF. The CDR3 nucleotides are TGTGCCAGCAGCGTCGTGGACACCTATGGCTACACCTTC.

The J gene is TRBJ1-1, the V gene TRBV25-1; 9 positions match TRBD1. CDR3 size: 13 residues. The ends lost 6 bases at V and 11 bases at J; junction bases unmatched: 10. From germline, CDR1 is MGHDK and CDR2 SYGVNS. The CDR3 loop is CASRGGGQGEAFF. CDR3 DNA: TGTGCCAGCAGGGGAGGGGGACAGGGTGAGGCTTTCTTT.

This chain connects TRBV4-3 to TRBJ1-2; D ambiguous. V lost 0 bases to trimming and J lost 4 bases, with 12 bases between them. This CDR3 contains 15 residues. The germline gives CDR1 LGHNA, CDR2 YSLEER. The CDR3 DNA follows: TGCGCCAGCAGCCAAGATTTCGGGATTTCCTATGGCTACACCTTC. Translation: CASSQDFGISYGYTF.

This chain links TRBV9 with TRBJ2-3; no firm D call. The CDR3 consists of 16 residues. Trimming took 2 bases from V and 0 from J, leaving 13 bases between them. Germline V gene data show CDR1 as SGDLS and CDR2 as YYNGEE. DNA of the CDR3: TGTGCCAGCAGCGTCGAGAGTCACCTTAGCACAGATACGCAGTATTTT. Encoded protein: CASSVESHLSTDTQYF. The complete variable domain, with remaining parts taken from reference TRBV9 and TRBJ2-3, reads DSGVTQTPKHLITATGQRVTLRCSPRSGDLSVYWYQQSLDQGLQFLIQYYNGEERAKGNILERFSAQQFPDLHSELNLSSLELGDSALYFCASSVESHLSTDTQYFGPGTRLTVL.

The chain joins TRBV12-5 to TRBJ2-7; D call uncertain. CDR1 is LGHNT and CDR2 is FRNRAP in the germline V gene. The CDR3 consists of 13 residues. V was shortened by 6 bases and J by 0 bases, with 9 bases between the two germline ends. The CDR3: CASGGPGSYEQYF. The CDR3 DNA is TGTGCTAGTGGGGGCCCAGGCTCCTACGAGCAGTACTTC. The variable domain in full, completed from reference TRBV12-5 and TRBJ2-7, reads DARVTQTPRHKVTEMGQEVTMRCQPILGHNTVFWYRQTMMQGLELLAYFRNRAPLDDSGMPKDRFSAEMPDATLATLKIQPSEPRDSAVYFCASGGPGSYEQYFGPGTRLTVT.